This is a list of T cell receptor beta chains from one sample in a study of early T cells in non-severe SARS-CoV-2 infection. TCRdb used MiXCR to reprocess the 5' RACE reads, holding one entry per CDR3 protein. The sample has under 65,000 distinct CDR3 sequences, 9.5% to 15% seen once; the top ten hold about 4%. Sequencing was done on a sample of whole blood. These receptors originate from an adult who was a healthcare worker with PCR-confirmed SARS-CoV-2 infection or an uninfected control (not recorded which). Both conserved end residues are part of each CDR3. Each record gives: V gene, D gene, J gene, CDR3 protein. D genes are given only for firm matches.

V gene: TRBV28
D gene: -
J gene: TRBJ1-6
CDR3 protein: CASGPASSYNSPLHF

V gene: TRBV19
D gene: TRBD1
J gene: TRBJ1-5
CDR3 protein: CASSAIRDRGFQPQHF

V gene: TRBV6-1
D gene: -
J gene: TRBJ1-5
CDR3 protein: CASSRTSITHQPQHF

V gene: TRBV29-1
D gene: -
J gene: TRBJ1-2
CDR3 protein: CSVEAQGYGYTF

V gene: TRBV20-1
D gene: -
J gene: TRBJ2-1
CDR3 protein: CSARDRRGLREQFF

V gene: TRBV7-3
D gene: -
J gene: TRBJ2-3
CDR3 protein: CASSANPPAGDTQYF

V gene: TRBV20-1
D gene: -
J gene: TRBJ1-5
CDR3 protein: CSAIQGGGNQPQHF

V gene: TRBV3-1
D gene: TRBD2
J gene: TRBJ2-7
CDR3 protein: CASSSNGLAGGGEQYF

V gene: TRBV28
D gene: TRBD1
J gene: TRBJ2-5
CDR3 protein: CASSVRGQGVTQYF

V gene: TRBV28
D gene: TRBD2
J gene: TRBJ2-2
CDR3 protein: CAGSVASGRGGGEPFF

V gene: TRBV7-2
D gene: -
J gene: TRBJ1-4
CDR3 protein: CASGTTNEKLFF

V gene: TRBV29-1
D gene: TRBD2
J gene: TRBJ2-7
CDR3 protein: CSAGGEVEQYF

V gene: TRBV28
D gene: -
J gene: TRBJ2-7
CDR3 protein: CASSLQEFEQYF

V gene: TRBV20-1
D gene: TRBD2
J gene: TRBJ2-1
CDR3 protein: CSASPLAGAYNEQFF

V gene: TRBV20-1
D gene: -
J gene: TRBJ2-1
CDR3 protein: CSGVGRVHNEQFF

V gene: TRBV2
D gene: -
J gene: TRBJ1-2
CDR3 protein: CASRGDGVYGYTF

V gene: TRBV5-5
D gene: -
J gene: TRBJ2-7
CDR3 protein: CASSSDRLGFYEQYF

V gene: TRBV14
D gene: -
J gene: TRBJ2-4
CDR3 protein: CASSQGLIAGDIQYF

V gene: TRBV20-1
D gene: -
J gene: TRBJ1-2
CDR3 protein: CSARTPRGGDAGYTF

V gene: TRBV5-4
D gene: -
J gene: TRBJ2-6
CDR3 protein: CASSLRRSGANVLTF

V gene: TRBV28
D gene: -
J gene: TRBJ2-7
CDR3 protein: CASRVKSYEQYF

V gene: TRBV19
D gene: TRBD2
J gene: TRBJ2-5
CDR3 protein: CASRASGREETQYF

V gene: TRBV7-3
D gene: -
J gene: TRBJ2-3
CDR3 protein: CASSLGNLGDTQYF

V gene: TRBV5-1
D gene: TRBD1
J gene: TRBJ1-1
CDR3 protein: CASSWTQGASTEAFF

V gene: TRBV18
D gene: TRBD2
J gene: TRBJ2-1
CDR3 protein: CASSWRLAEDYNEQFF

V gene: TRBV11-2
D gene: -
J gene: TRBJ2-7
CDR3 protein: CASSSTSEQYF

V gene: TRBV12-5
D gene: TRBD1
J gene: TRBJ2-1
CDR3 protein: CASGFDRANEQFF

V gene: TRBV5-1
D gene: TRBD2
J gene: TRBJ2-1
CDR3 protein: CASNPSGSSYNEQFF

V gene: TRBV6-2/TRBV6-3
D gene: -
J gene: TRBJ1-3
CDR3 protein: CASRPGGGGRNTIYF

V gene: TRBV12-3/TRBV12-4
D gene: TRBD2
J gene: TRBJ2-7
CDR3 protein: CASSPAGAGGLEQYF

V gene: TRBV12-2
D gene: -
J gene: TRBJ2-2
CDR3 protein: CASRLPGGGPNTGELFF

V gene: TRBV5-1
D gene: TRBD2
J gene: TRBJ2-3
CDR3 protein: CASSWTSGNTDTQYF

V gene: TRBV30
D gene: -
J gene: TRBJ1-4
CDR3 protein: CAWSRLGQLFF

V gene: TRBV28
D gene: -
J gene: TRBJ1-5
CDR3 protein: CASSLAIGPQHF

V gene: TRBV19
D gene: -
J gene: TRBJ2-7
CDR3 protein: CASANRAYEQYF

V gene: TRBV20-1
D gene: TRBD2
J gene: TRBJ2-7
CDR3 protein: CSASPGGVAGVYEQYF

V gene: TRBV28
D gene: -
J gene: TRBJ1-1
CDR3 protein: CATERNRQNTEAFF

V gene: TRBV27
D gene: -
J gene: TRBJ2-7
CDR3 protein: CASRRLSYEQYF

V gene: TRBV30
D gene: -
J gene: TRBJ2-1
CDR3 protein: CAWGDNKNEQFF

V gene: TRBV28
D gene: TRBD2
J gene: TRBJ2-4
CDR3 protein: CASSLYLAGANIQYF

V gene: TRBV2
D gene: TRBD2
J gene: TRBJ2-7
CDR3 protein: CASSAVSGSFHEQYF

V gene: TRBV10-3
D gene: -
J gene: TRBJ2-3
CDR3 protein: CAIGGGGTQYF

V gene: TRBV7-8
D gene: -
J gene: TRBJ1-1
CDR3 protein: CASSPSRGSSAFF

V gene: TRBV20-1
D gene: TRBD2
J gene: TRBJ2-2
CDR3 protein: CSARDGTSGKIGELFF